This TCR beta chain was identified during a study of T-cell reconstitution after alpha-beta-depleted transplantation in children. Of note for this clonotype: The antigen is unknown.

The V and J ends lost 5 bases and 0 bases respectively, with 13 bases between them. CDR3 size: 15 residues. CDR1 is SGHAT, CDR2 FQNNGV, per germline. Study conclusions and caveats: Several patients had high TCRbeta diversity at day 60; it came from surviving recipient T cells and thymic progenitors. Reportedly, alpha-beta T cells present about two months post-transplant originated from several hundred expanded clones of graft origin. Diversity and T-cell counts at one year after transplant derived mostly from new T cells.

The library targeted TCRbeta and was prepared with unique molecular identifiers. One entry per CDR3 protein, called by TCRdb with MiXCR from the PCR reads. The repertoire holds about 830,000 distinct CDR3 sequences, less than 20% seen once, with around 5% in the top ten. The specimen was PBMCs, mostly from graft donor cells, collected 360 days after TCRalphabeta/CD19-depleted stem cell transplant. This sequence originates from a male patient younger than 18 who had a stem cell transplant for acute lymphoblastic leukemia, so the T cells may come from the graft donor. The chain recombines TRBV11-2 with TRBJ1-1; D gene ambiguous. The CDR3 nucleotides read TGTGCCAGCAGCGCCGGACGGTTTATGAACACTGAAGCTTTCTTT. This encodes CASSAGRFMNTEAFF.